This T cell receptor beta chain was found in a study of glioma-infiltrating T cells after dendritic cell vaccination. Across the whole study: Monocyte-derived dendritic cells, cultured approximately 7 days with IL-4 and GM-CSF, were pulsed with autologous tumor lysate. At biweekly intervals, patients got three intradermal dendritic cell vaccine injections.

Here immunoSEQ multiplex PCR was the method, and the copy in TCRdb shows in-frame clones only, minus some. This sample yields 80,000 to 100,000 clones, of which less than 90% are seen a single time; roughly 5.9% belongs to the top ten. In germline, CDR1 is MNHNY, CDR2 SVGAGI (reference sequence). The CDR3 runs to 15 residues. The V gene lost 1 base and the J gene lost 0 bases, with 6 bases spanning the gap. Time point here: after dendritic cell vaccination, including at tumor progression/relapse. This TCR derives from a human donor with glioblastoma. The input for sequencing was blood, taken after dendritic cell vaccination. The chain employs TRBV6-6 and TRBJ2-2; the D is unclear. In DNA form, the CDR3 reads TGTGCCAGCAGTTACTACGGGTCGAACACCGGGGAGCTGTTTTTT. Translation gives CASSYYGSNTGELFF.